The 25 T cell receptor beta chains below come from one sample, sequenced in a study of blood T cell repertoires in COVID-19. Some clones are missing from TCRdb's copy, which holds only in-frame ones; the method was immunoSEQ multiplex PCR. The table includes 140,000 to 150,000 clones, around nine tenths detected once. Material: peripheral blood. Receptors were obtained from a human donor in a cohort sampled during active COVID-19.

The chain has TRBV7-9 and TRBJ2-2; TRBD2 matches 8 bases. From germline, CDR1 is SEHNR and CDR2 FQNEAQ (reference sequence). J was trimmed by 5 bases and V by 5 bases; bases with no gene match: 10. The CDR3 is made up of 16 amino acids. Written as DNA, the CDR3 is TGTGCCAGCAGCCCCGGGAGTAGCGGGATAACCGGGGAGCTGTTTTTT. Its protein product is CASSPGSSGITGELFF.

The V and J genes are TRBV3-1 (or the pseudogene TRBV3-2) and TRBJ2-5, with D perhaps TRBD2 (6 bases). CDR1 and CDR2 (germline): LGHDT, YNNKEL (reference sequence). The CDR3 is made up of 19 amino acids. V lost 0 bases, J lost 2 bases, and 22 bases lay in between. Here the CDR3 reads CASSQDYRLRRGWQETQYF. For the CDR3, the DNA is TGTGCCAGCAGCCAAGACTACCGATTACGCCGGGGGTGGCAAGAGACCCAGTACTTC.

The chain's CDR3 is CASSVDSPYEQYF. In DNA, the CDR3 is TGTGCCAGCAGCGTAGACTCCCCCTACGAGCAGTACTTC. V is TRBV9 and J is TRBJ2-7; D is undetermined. V shed 0 bases and J shed 2 bases, with 6 bases lying between them. This CDR3 has 13 residues. Germline CDR1 and CDR2: SGDLS and YYNGEE.

The V call is TRBV19, the J call TRBJ2-5; D possibly corresponds to TRBD2 (5 bases). The germline V and J ends were trimmed by 4 bases and 5 bases, with 8 bases remaining between them. The CDR3 length is 12 residues. Germline values: CDR1 LNHDA, CDR2 SQIVND (reference sequence). CDR3 in DNA: TGTGCCAGTAGTACTACTAGGGAGACCCAGTACTTC. Translation: CASSTTRETQYF.

The CDR3 reads CASSSRTGFGYTF. The CDR3 bases are TGTGCCAGCAGCTCTCGGACAGGGTTCGGCTACACCTTC. This chain uses TRBV7-2 with TRBJ1-2; 8 nucleotides line up with TRBD1. The CDR3 consists of 13 residues. V was clipped by 4 bases and J by 8 bases; unmatched bases: 6. Looked up from germline, CDR1 is SGHTA and CDR2 is FQGNSA.

This chain connects TRBV10-3 to TRBJ1-2; TRBD1 matches 8 bases. The germline V gene has CDR1 ENHRY and CDR2 SYGVKD. V was clipped by 4 bases and J by 6 bases; unmatched bases: 22. The CDR3 contains 19 residues. For the CDR3, the DNA is TGTGCCATCAGTGGGGGGGATGTGGACAGGACAGGGTATCGAGATGGCTACACCTTC. Translated, it gives CAISGGDVDRTGYRDGYTF.

The chain recombines TRBV11-2 with TRBJ2-1; D is possibly TRBD1 (5 bases). Per the germline V gene, CDR1 is SGHAT and CDR2 is FQNNGV. CDR3 length: 13 residues. Trimming shortened V by 5 bases and J by 4 bases, and 9 bases separated the two germline ends. The CDR3, as DNA: TGTGCCAGCAGCCCAGGGCGATACAATGAGCAGTTCTTC. This translates into CASSPGRYNEQFF.

The chain uses TRBV5-1 and TRBJ1-2; TRBD1 matches at 7 bases. The V segment lost 0 bases and the J segment 7 bases; nucleotides outside the gene matches: 0. CDR1 and CDR2 from the germline V gene are SGHRS and YFSETQ. The CDR3 consists of 12 residues. The CDR3 bases are TGCGCCAGCAGCTTGGGACAGGGTGGCTACACCTTC. Its protein is CASSLGQGGYTF.

The chain joins TRBV5-1 to TRBJ2-7; D may be TRBD1 (5 bases). The CDR3 consists of 15 residues. The V and J ends lost 2 bases and 2 bases respectively, with 14 bases between them. The germline V gene has CDR1 SGHRS and CDR2 YFSETQ. The CDR3 is CASSFRAQNPYEQYF. For the CDR3, the DNA is TGCGCCAGCAGCTTCAGGGCACAGAATCCCTACGAGCAGTACTTC.

V gene TRBV28 combines with J gene TRBJ2-7; TRBD1 might be the D (6 bases). Trimming removed 3 bases from V and 2 bases from J, with 11 bases in between. CDR3 length equals 14 residues. The germline V gene encodes CDR1 MDHEN and CDR2 SYDVKM. CDR3 nucleotide sequence: TGTGCCAGCAGTTTGCAGGGGCGTGCCTACGAGCAGTACTTC. Translated: CASSLQGRAYEQYF.

The V and J genes are TRBV2 and TRBJ1-1, with 11 bases that match TRBD1. Germline V lookup: CDR1 SNHLY, CDR2 FYNNEI. Trimming cost V 6 bases and J 11 bases; bases outside gene matches: 11. The CDR3 totals 14 residues. The DNA for the CDR3 is TGTGCCAGCAGCCCTGGGACAGGGGGTATTCACGCTTTCTTT. It translates to CASSPGTGGIHAFF.

J is TRBJ2-2 and V is TRBV9, with 8 bases identical to TRBD2. Germline-derived CDR1 and CDR2 are SGDLS and YYNGEE. The CDR3 has 16 amino acids. Unmatched junction bases numbered 8, after V lost 3 bases and J lost 4 bases. The CDR3 reads CASSATSGPSTGELFF. The CDR3, as DNA: TGTGCCAGCAGCGCTACTAGCGGTCCGTCCACCGGGGAGCTGTTTTTT.

The chain joins TRBV11-2 to TRBJ2-1; the match to TRBD2 covers 7 bases. CDR3 length: 16 residues. The V gene end was trimmed by 6 bases and the J gene end by 4 bases; junction bases not matched to a gene: 12. Germline CDR1 and CDR2: SGHAT and FQNNGV. CDR3 protein: CASSPQRTRWYNEQFF. The CDR3 DNA reads TGTGCCAGCAGTCCTCAGCGGACTAGGTGGTACAATGAGCAGTTCTTC.

The V and J genes are TRBV28 and TRBJ2-1; D is unresolved. The ends were cut back, 2 bases at V and 10 bases at J, with 9 bases in the middle. Germline CDR1 is MDHEN and CDR2 is SYDVKM. The CDR3 totals 12 residues. CDR3 in amino acids: CASSLRFGEQFF. CDR3 sequence (DNA): TGTGCCAGCAGTTTAAGGTTCGGGGAGCAGTTCTTC.

The J gene is TRBJ2-1, the V gene TRBV6-6; perhaps TRBD2 as D (6 bases). CDR3 length equals 16 residues. V lost 4 bases and J 7 bases, leaving 20 bases between the germline ends. CDR1 and CDR2 (germline): MNHNY, SVGAGI (reference sequence). For the CDR3, the DNA is TGTGCCAGCAGTTCCCCGGTTGCGGGAAGGAAAAATGAGCAGTTCTTC. It encodes CASSSPVAGRKNEQFF.

The CDR3 region has the DNA TGTGCCAGCAGCAAATGCCCCCCCCCGCAGGGCCCGCTTTACGAGCAGTACTTC. Its translation: CASSKCPPPQGPLYEQYF. J is TRBJ2-7 and V is TRBV21-1; TRBD1 is taken as the D call from the table, unchecked against the DNA. TRBV21-1 is a documented pseudogene. CDR3 size: 18 residues.

This rearrangement joins TRBV12-3 or TRBV12-4 to TRBJ2-1; D is unclear. The length of the CDR3 is 12 residues. V lost 7 bases, J lost 6 bases, and 10 bases lay in between. CDR3 DNA sequence: TGTGCCAGCAAGTACACGGGCAATGAGCAGTTCTTC. As protein: CASKYTGNEQFF.

The chain is built from TRBV25-1 and TRBJ2-1; the match to TRBD2 covers 14 bases. Trimming at V came to 7 bases and at J to 6 bases, leaving 2 bases not matched to a gene. The germline gives CDR1 MGHDK, CDR2 SYGVNS. The CDR3 is 14 amino acids. The DNA of the CDR3 is TGTGCCAGCAAGACTAGCGGGGGGGCCAATGAGCAGTTCTTC. It yields the protein CASKTSGGANEQFF. The whole variable domain, filled in from reference TRBV25-1 and TRBJ2-1, reads EADIYQTPRYLVIGTGKKITLECSQTMGHDKMYWYQQDPGMELHLIHYSYGVNSTEKGDLSSESTVSRIRTEHFPLTLESARPSHTSQYLCASKTSGGANEQFFGPGTRLTVL.

On this clone: The junction departs from germline at one end; a sequencing error may be responsible. The chain couples TRBV2 to TRBJ2-3; a possible D gene is TRBD2 (5 bases). Germline CDR1 is SNHLY and CDR2 is FYNNEI. This CDR3 has 16 amino acids. This CDR3 is CASSQAPAAPTDTQYF. DNA of the CDR3: TGTGCCAGCAGTCAAGCCCCAGCGGCTCCCACAGATACGCAGTATTTT.

The J gene is TRBJ2-3, the V gene TRBV6-5; 8 bases are a match to TRBD2. With 6 bases clipped from V and 6 bases from J, the junction kept 11 bases outside the gene matches. The CDR3 runs to 15 residues. Germline-derived CDR1 and CDR2 are MNHEY and SVGAGI. The CDR3 nucleotides read TGTGCCAGCAGAAACACCCGGGGGGGCCTGGATACGCAGTATTTT. Encoded protein: CASRNTRGGLDTQYF.

This clone was recorded once. V is TRBV28 and J is TRBJ1-6, with D tentatively TRBD1 (5 bases). Germline V gene lookup returns CDR1 MDHEN and CDR2 SYDVKM. The CDR3 has 12 residues. Trimming shortened V by 8 bases and J by 4 bases, and 6 bases separated the two germline ends. Here the CDR3 reads CASDSYNSPLHF. The CDR3 DNA reads as TGTGCCAGCGACAGTTATAATTCACCCCTCCACTTT.

CDR3 in amino acids: CASSKVEINEKLFF. CDR3 sequence (DNA): TGTGCCAGCAGCAAAGTGGAGATAAATGAAAAACTGTTTTTT. V is TRBV14 and J is TRBJ1-4; D gene uncertain. The CDR3 is 14 amino acids. V shed 5 bases and J shed 5 bases, with 12 bases lying between them. Germline assignment: CDR1 SGHDN and CDR2 FVKESK.

The chain carries TRBV12-3 or TRBV12-4 and TRBJ1-5; 7 bases match TRBD1. V shed 6 bases, J shed 1 base, and the junction held 0 bases outside the gene matches. The CDR3 extends over 13 amino acids. The CDR3 spells CASRQGSNQPQHF. CDR3 nucleotide sequence: TGTGCCAGCAGACAGGGGAGCAATCAGCCCCAGCATTTT.

The CDR3 DNA is TGTGCCAGCAGCGCCGCGGGGTTGAATGAGCAGTTCTTC. Its protein is CASSAAGLNEQFF. This sequence joins TRBV9 and TRBJ2-1, with D tentatively TRBD2 (6 bases). Germline V gene lookup returns CDR1 SGDLS and CDR2 YYNGEE. The CDR3 extends over 13 amino acids. The V end lost 3 bases, the J end lost 7 bases, and 11 bases lay between the germline ends.

The CDR3: CASSVDTRGQTEAFF. CDR3 in DNA: TGTGCCAGCAGCGTAGATACTAGGGGGCAAACTGAAGCTTTCTTT. J is TRBJ1-1 and V is TRBV9, with 7 bases aligning to TRBD1. The ends lost 0 bases at V and 5 bases at J; junction bases unmatched: 7. The CDR3 runs to 15 residues. The germline gives CDR1 SGDLS, CDR2 YYNGEE. The full variable domain, in which reference TRBV9 and TRBJ1-1 provide the parts outside the CDR3, is DSGVTQTPKHLITATGQRVTLRCSPRSGDLSVYWYQQSLDQGLQFLIQYYNGEERAKGNILERFSAQQFPDLHSELNLSSLELGDSALYFCASSVDTRGQTEAFFGQGTRLTVV.